This T cell receptor (beta chain) was sequenced during a study of blood T cell repertoires in COVID-19 (dated by TCRdb to the early 2020s). In terms of the full investigation: Samples from collaborators originated in the United States, Italy and Spain and spanned both the acute and convalescent phases of COVID-19. Samples were obtained from the ongoing ImmuneRACE study (first 160 participants) and from approximately 1,200 subjects provided by 6 global collaborators. The material from the prospective study consisted of cDNA or gDNA derived from T cells, B-cell-depleted T cells, or PBMCs. Deeply sampled blood TCRbeta repertoires from subjects exposed to, actively infected with, or recovered from COVID-19 were included in the dataset. The repertoires were made available in a free public database intended to serve as a resource for research on the immune response to SARS-CoV-2. HLA class I and class II types, where available, came from metadata supplied by the sample provider rather than from assay-based typing. Sample metadata almost always included a de-identified subject ID, COVID-19 status, age in years and sex. Study-wide conclusions, independent of this receptor: The quantity of clinical and demographic metadata differed by source and by participant and was supplied without curation.

As regards this clone: What antigen it recognizes has not been identified. No base quality information exists; no much larger clone differs at one position.

Each collaborating institution followed its own protocols to collect whole blood in K2EDTA tubes. Collaborator samples were shipped for TCRbeta analysis as frozen whole blood, isolated PBMCs, or DNA extracted from either sample type. The immunoSEQ Assay, a bias-controlled multiplex PCR, was used to amplify TCRbeta CDR3 regions from genomic DNA. The study's processing was this. The number of nucleated cells in each sample was estimated by amplification of reference gene primers within the assay. To quantify the absolute abundance of each unique TCRbeta CDR3 rearrangement, sequence reads were collapsed and filtered. Productive Simpson clonality was computed per sample as the square root of Simpson's diversity index over productive rearrangements. TCRdb re-hosts the immuneACCESS table, in-frame sequences only. Its copies lack some clones; in the studies checked, an unresolved V gene accounts for under half of them, and the cause for the rest is not known. V, J and clone size are taken as reported in that table, and D and trimming were inferred from the DNA itself. The sample has about 240,000 clones on record, approximately 87% of them singletons. The ten biggest clones cover under 6.5% of the sample.

The TCR originated in a man in his 60s with acute or convalescent COVID-19. Sequenced input: peripheral blood.

The CDR3 here reads CSVEAPTGGVSHEQYF. Here is the DNA: TGCAGCGTTGAAGCCCCGACAGGGGGGGTAAGCCACGAGCAGTACTTC. The sequence joins TRBV29-1 to TRBJ2-7, with 9 junctional bases fitting TRBD1. The CDR3 contains 16 residues, cysteine and phenylalanine counted. The only DNA kept is the CDR3, 48 bases in frame from the first base. CDR1 and CDR2, per the germline V gene, are SQVTM and ANQGSEA. Germline trimming amounts to 1 base on V and 5 bases on J, with 12 as the count of junction bases outside the gene matches.